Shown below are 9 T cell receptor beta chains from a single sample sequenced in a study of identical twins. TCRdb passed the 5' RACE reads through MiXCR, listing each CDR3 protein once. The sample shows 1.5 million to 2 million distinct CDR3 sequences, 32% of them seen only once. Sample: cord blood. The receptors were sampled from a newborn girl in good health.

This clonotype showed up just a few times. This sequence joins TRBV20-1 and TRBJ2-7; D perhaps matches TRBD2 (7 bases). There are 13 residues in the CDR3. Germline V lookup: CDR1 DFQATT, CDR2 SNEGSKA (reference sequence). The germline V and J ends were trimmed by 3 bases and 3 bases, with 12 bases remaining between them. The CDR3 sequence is CSASGGLFYEQYF. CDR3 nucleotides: TGCAGTGCTAGCGGGGGGCTCTTCTACGAGCAGTACTTC.

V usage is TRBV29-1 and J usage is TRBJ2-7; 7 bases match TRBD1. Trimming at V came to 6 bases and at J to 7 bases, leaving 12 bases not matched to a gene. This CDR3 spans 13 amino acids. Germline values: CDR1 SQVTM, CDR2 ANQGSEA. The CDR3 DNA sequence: TGCAGCGTGGACAGGAGATCCTACAATGAGCAGTACTTC. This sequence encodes CSVDRRSYNEQYF.

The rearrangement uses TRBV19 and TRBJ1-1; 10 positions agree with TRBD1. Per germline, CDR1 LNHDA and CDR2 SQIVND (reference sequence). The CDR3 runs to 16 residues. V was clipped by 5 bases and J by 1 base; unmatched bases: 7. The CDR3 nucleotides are TGTGCCAGTAGTCTCGGCCGACAGGGGGCGAACACTGAAGCTTTCTTT. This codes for CASSLGRQGANTEAFF.

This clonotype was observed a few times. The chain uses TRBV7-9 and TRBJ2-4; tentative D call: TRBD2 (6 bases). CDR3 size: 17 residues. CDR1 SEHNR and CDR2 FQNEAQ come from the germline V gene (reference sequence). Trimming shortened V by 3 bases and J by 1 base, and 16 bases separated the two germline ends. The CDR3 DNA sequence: TGTGCCAGCAGCTTCGTTCACCGGGAGTCGGCCAAAAACATTCAGTACTTC. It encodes CASSFVHRESAKNIQYF.

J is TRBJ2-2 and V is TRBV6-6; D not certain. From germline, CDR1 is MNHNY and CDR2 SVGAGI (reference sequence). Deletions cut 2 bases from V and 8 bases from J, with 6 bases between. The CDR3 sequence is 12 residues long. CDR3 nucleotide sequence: TGTGCCAGCAGTTACAGGGTTGGGGAGCTGTTTTTT. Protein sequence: CASSYRVGELFF.

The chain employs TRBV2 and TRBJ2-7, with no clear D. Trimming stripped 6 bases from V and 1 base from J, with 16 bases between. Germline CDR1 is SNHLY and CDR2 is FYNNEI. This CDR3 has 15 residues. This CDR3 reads CASRREVTRSYEQYF. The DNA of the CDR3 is TGTGCCAGCAGGCGAGAGGTGACGAGATCCTACGAGCAGTACTTC.

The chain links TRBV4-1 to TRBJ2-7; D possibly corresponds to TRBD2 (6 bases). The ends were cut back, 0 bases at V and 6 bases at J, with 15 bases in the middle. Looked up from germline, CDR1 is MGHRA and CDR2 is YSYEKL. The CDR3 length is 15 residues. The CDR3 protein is CASSQDWGDKGEQYF. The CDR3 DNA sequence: TGCGCCAGCAGCCAAGACTGGGGGGATAAGGGCGAGCAGTACTTC.

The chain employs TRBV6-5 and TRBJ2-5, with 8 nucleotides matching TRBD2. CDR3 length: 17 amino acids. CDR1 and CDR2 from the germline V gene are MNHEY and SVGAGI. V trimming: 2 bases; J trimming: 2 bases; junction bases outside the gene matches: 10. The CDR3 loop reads CASSYPHRASGQETQYF. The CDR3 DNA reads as TGTGCCAGCAGTTACCCTCACAGGGCTAGCGGGCAAGAGACCCAGTACTTC.

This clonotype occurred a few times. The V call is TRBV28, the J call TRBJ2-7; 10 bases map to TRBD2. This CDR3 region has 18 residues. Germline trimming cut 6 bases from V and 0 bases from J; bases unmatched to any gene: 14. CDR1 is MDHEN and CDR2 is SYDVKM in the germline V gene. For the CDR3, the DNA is TGTGCCAGCAGGAAAGGAACCCCGGGACTAGCGATCTCCTACGAGCAGTACTTC. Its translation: CASRKGTPGLAISYEQYF.